This T cell receptor beta chain comes out of a study of beta chain features in type 1 diabetes (dated by TCRdb to the late 2010s). About the investigation overall: Patients and healthy donors did not differ in mean age, gender distribution, total cell number or subset yield. Across all samples, about 110 million sorted cells were examined, and cell number per subset correlated strongly with RNA yield. In the study, TCRB repertoires of sorted circulating CD4+ T cell subsets from recently diagnosed type 1 diabetes patients were compared with those of matched healthy donors. Naive and central memory subsets were obtained from all 30 or so donors, but regulatory and stem cell-like memory subsets were isolated from only 8 patients and roughly 8 healthy donors.

On this clone: Its antigen is unknown. No base qualities exist here, and no much larger clone lies one base off it.

Its CDR3 holds 14 amino acids, cysteine through phenylalanine. The only DNA kept is the CDR3, 42 bases in frame from the first base. CDR1 and CDR2 were assigned from the germline V gene as MNHNS and SASEGT. Trimming costs V 7 bases and J 0 bases, and their ends lie 13 bases apart. Each donor gave one peripheral blood draw, averaging roughly 120 mL, which was collected into heparinised tubes. A BD FACSAria II and a panel including CD45RO, CCR7, CD25, CD127, CD95 and CD27 were used to sort naive, central memory, regulatory and stem cell-like memory CD4+ T cells. All sorted populations exceeded 95% purity. Right away, PBMCs were isolated by Lymphoprep density gradient centrifugation and were stained directly, with no culture step. Samples were stained and sorted in pairs, with one healthy donor and one patient per experiment, so that batch effects were minimized. What the authors observed across the whole study: HLA sub-analyses involved small numbers of individuals, so any influence of HLA type on TCRB rearrangement remained unresolved. The naive, central memory and regulatory TCRB repertoires appeared to resemble one another more closely among patients than among healthy donors. Patients with type 1 diabetes made fewer insertions and deleted more nucleotides at VDJ recombination sites, implying thymic rearrangement abnormalities. PCR might favor shorter templates, but patient and control samples were amplified and corrected together, so any skew would affect both groups equally. Sequencing cDNA rather than genomic DNA could over-represent highly expressing activated cells, although activation and CD3 levels did not differ between groups. In all four CD4+ subsets, TCRB CDR3 length was moderately but significantly shorter in type 1 diabetes patients.

The entire isolated RNA was reverse transcribed using the High Capacity cDNA Reverse Transcription Kit, and thus expressed TCRB transcripts were sequenced. Deep immunoSEQ sequencing was applied to naive, central memory and regulatory T cell samples, giving an average of around 3.8 million total reads per sample. After sorted cells were lysed in RLT buffer, RNA was extracted with DNase-treated RNeasy Micro or Mini kits, with the choice depending on cell number. Each cell subset was processed separately to prevent cross-contamination, with patient and healthy donor samples processed together. TCRB sequences were amplified from cDNA with the immunoSEQ multiplex PCR, producing 87-bp fragments spanning the CDR3 region. Sequencing of the amplicons was done on the Illumina HiSeq platform. Under the source paper's analysis protocol: PCR bias was corrected computationally using synthetic template baselines, and reads within Hamming distance 2 were collapsed, with unmergeable singletons discarded. Reads were aligned to IMGT to assign V, D and J genes, CDR3 length, and insertions or deletions at six rearrangement sites. Within each subset, clonotype counts were normalized to the number of sorted cells before true diversity and Gini coefficients were calculated with the tcR R package. Repertoire sharing was quantified using the overlap coefficient calculated on TCRB nucleotide sequences. TCRdb mirrors the immuneACCESS table, restricted to in-frame sequences. Some clones are absent from its copies; in checked studies, under half trace to an unresolved V gene, and the reason for the others is unknown. From that table come the V and J calls and clone size; the DNA was used to work out D and trimming. This sample is represented by 300,000 or so clones; around 9.3% of them were singletons. Roughly 0.99% of the sample is taken by the ten largest.

The sequence is built from TRBV6-1 and TRBJ2-7; the D gene is possibly TRBD1, with 5 bases matching. Sequencing was performed on central memory CD4+ T cells from blood. The sequence was obtained from a man aged 25 to 40 with type 1 diabetes. Here the CDR3 is given as CASIGYRSSYEQYF. The base sequence is TGTGCCAGCATCGGCTACAGGAGCTCCTACGAGCAGTACTTC.